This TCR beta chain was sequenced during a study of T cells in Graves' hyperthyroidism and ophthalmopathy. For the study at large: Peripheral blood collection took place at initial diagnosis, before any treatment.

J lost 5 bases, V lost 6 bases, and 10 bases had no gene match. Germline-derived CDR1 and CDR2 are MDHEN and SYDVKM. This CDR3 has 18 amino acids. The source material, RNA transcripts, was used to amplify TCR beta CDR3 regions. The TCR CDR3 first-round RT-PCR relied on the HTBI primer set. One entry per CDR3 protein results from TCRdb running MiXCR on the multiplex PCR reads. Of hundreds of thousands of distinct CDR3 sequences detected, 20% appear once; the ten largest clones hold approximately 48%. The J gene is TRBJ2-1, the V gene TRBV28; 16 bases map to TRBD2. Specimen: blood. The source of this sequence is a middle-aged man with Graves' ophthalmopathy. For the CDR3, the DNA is TGTGCCAGCAGACCGGGACTAGCGGGAGGGCGGAGGGACAATGAGCAGTTCTTC. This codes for CASRPGLAGGRRDNEQFF.